What follows are 32 T cell receptor beta chains derived from one specimen sequenced in a study of OX40 agonist ivuxolimab in advanced cancers. Produced via immunoSEQ multiplex PCR; TCRdb's table is partial and in-frame only. The data contain roughly 74,000 clones, approximately 87% of them singletons. Sequences were derived from CD4+ or CD8+ T cells sorted from blood, sampled in a trial of the OX40 agonist ivuxolimab. All receptors come from an adult with an advanced solid tumor such as melanoma, head and neck, liver or kidney cancer.

This chain uses TRBV18 with TRBJ2-5; 9 bases line up with TRBD2. CDR1 and CDR2 from the germline V gene are KGHSH and LQKENI. J lost 4 bases, V lost 3 bases, and 6 bases had no gene match. The CDR3 is 15 amino acids. The CDR3 reads CASSPTREGLETQYF. DNA for the CDR3: TGTGCCAGCTCACCGACGCGGGAGGGCCTAGAGACCCAGTACTTC.

The rearrangement uses TRBV7-2 and TRBJ2-7, with no clear D. The V gene lost 1 base and the J gene lost 5 bases, with 6 bases spanning the gap. This CDR3 comprises 12 residues. Germline V lookup: CDR1 SGHTA, CDR2 FQGNSA. The CDR3 DNA follows: TGTGCCAGCAGCTTAGGTTACCACGAGCAGTACTTC. Residues: CASSLGYHEQYF.

The CDR3 here is CASSLRGVGNQPQHF. The CDR3 DNA reads as TGTGCCAGCAGTCTAAGGGGTGTGGGCAATCAGCCCCAGCATTTT. The chain is built from TRBV5-8 and TRBJ1-5; D possibly corresponds to TRBD1 (5 bases). V dropped 5 bases and J dropped 2 bases, with 14 bases sitting between them. CDR1 SGHTS and CDR2 YDEGEE come from the germline V gene. The CDR3 runs to 15 residues.

The chain is built from TRBV14 and TRBJ1-6; tentatively, D is TRBD1 (5 bases). Germline CDR1 is SGHDN and CDR2 is FVKESK. V lost 4 bases, J lost 15 bases, and 13 bases lay in between. The CDR3 consists of 12 residues. The CDR3 nucleotides are TGTGCCAGCAGCCCCCGTGGACATAACCTCCACTTT. Translating gives CASSPRGHNLHF.

The rearrangement joins TRBV19 to TRBJ1-1; tentatively, D is TRBD1 (6 bases). The germline V gene encodes CDR1 LNHDA and CDR2 SQIVND (reference sequence). V was trimmed by 2 bases and J by 0 bases, leaving 7 bases between them. The CDR3 has 14 amino acids. The CDR3 DNA is TGTGCCAGTAGTATAACAGGGCTGAACACTGAAGCTTTCTTT. It is translated as CASSITGLNTEAFF.

The V gene is TRBV2, the J gene TRBJ1-4; D is perhaps TRBD1 (6 bases). Trimming took 1 base from V and 14 from J, leaving 17 bases between them. Germline V gives CDR1 SNHLY, CDR2 FYNNEI. The CDR3 runs 14 residues. The CDR3 DNA reads as TGTGCCAGCAGTGAAGGGACGGGAATGAGGGGGCTGTTTTTT. Translated: CASSEGTGMRGLFF.

The V call is TRBV4-1, the J call TRBJ2-1; D is unresolved. Germline values: CDR1 MGHRA, CDR2 YSYEKL. CDR3 length: 16 amino acids. V lost 0 bases, J lost 2 bases, and 11 bases lay in between. The CDR3: CASSQEWASAYNEQFF. CDR3 in DNA: TGCGCCAGCAGCCAAGAGTGGGCTAGTGCCTACAATGAGCAGTTCTTC.

The rearrangement uses TRBV28 and TRBJ2-4; 11 bases are shared with TRBD1. Germline CDR1 is MDHEN and CDR2 is SYDVKM. J lost 6 bases, V lost 3 bases, and 4 bases had no gene match. The CDR3 contains 15 residues. The CDR3 region is CASSFWTGGRNIQYF. CDR3 bases: TGTGCCAGCAGTTTTTGGACAGGGGGCAGAAACATTCAGTACTTC.

This chain links TRBV5-4 with TRBJ2-2, with 7 bases that match TRBD2. V lost 5 bases, J lost 1 base, and 8 bases stayed unmatched. Germline CDR1 SGHNT, CDR2 YYREEE (reference sequence). This CDR3 comprises 16 residues. Written as DNA, the CDR3 is TGTGCCAGCAGTATCAGACTAGCATGGAACACCGGGGAGCTGTTTTTT. Encoded protein: CASSIRLAWNTGELFF.

The chain employs TRBV9 and TRBJ2-5, with TRBD2 matching over 8 bases. The CDR3 contains 14 residues. Trimming cost V 6 bases and J 2 bases; bases outside gene matches: 6. CDR1 is SGDLS and CDR2 is YYNGEE in the germline V gene. Here the CDR3 reads CASTISGEQETQYF. CDR3 DNA sequence: TGTGCCAGCACCATTAGCGGGGAACAAGAGACCCAGTACTTC.

This clone is a singleton in its sample. This chain uses TRBV7-2 with TRBJ2-7; 8 nucleotides match TRBD2. The germline CDR1 and CDR2 sequences are SGHTA and FQGNSA. Trimming cost V 5 bases and J 4 bases; bases outside gene matches: 10. The CDR3 consists of 15 residues. CDR3 DNA sequence: TGTGCCAGCAGCGTCACTAGCGGTACCCAATACGAGCAGTACTTC. This sequence encodes CASSVTSGTQYEQYF.

This clone came up once. The chain is built from TRBV4-1 and TRBJ1-4; 7 bases are shared with TRBD1. The CDR3 loop spans 15 amino acids. V was pared by 4 bases and J by 5 bases, with 7 bases of the junction left unmatched. Germline V CDR1 and CDR2: MGHRA, YSYEKL. As DNA, the CDR3 is TGCGCCAGCAGCCGAACCGGGACAGAGAATGAAAAACTGTTTTTT. This gives the protein CASSRTGTENEKLFF.

This clone was seen just once. This chain's CDR3 is CASSPGTGGAATNEKLFF. The CDR3 DNA sequence: TGTGCCAGTAGTCCCGGGACAGGGGGTGCCGCAACTAATGAAAAACTGTTTTTT. The rearrangement links TRBV19 to TRBJ1-4; 11 positions match TRBD1. The trim removed 5 bases at V and 0 bases at J, leaving 8 bases unmatched. CDR3 length: 18 amino acids. Germline CDR1 is LNHDA and CDR2 is SQIVND (reference sequence).

The chain employs TRBV6-1 and TRBJ2-5, with D perhaps matching TRBD1 or TRBD2 (5 bases each). Looked up from germline, CDR1 is MNHNS and CDR2 is SASEGT. V lost 5 bases and J 5 bases, leaving 12 bases between the germline ends. This CDR3 is built from 13 residues. The CDR3 is CASSPSRVETQYF. The CDR3 nucleotides are TGTGCCAGCAGTCCTAGCAGGGTGGAGACCCAGTACTTC.

This chain connects TRBV7-8 to TRBJ1-2; D is ambiguous. This CDR3 comprises 14 residues. Germline V lookup: CDR1 SGHVS, CDR2 FQNEAQ. V dropped 5 bases and J dropped 3 bases, with 13 bases sitting between them. The DNA of the CDR3 is TGTGCCAGCAGCCCGCCCGGGCAGTACTATGGCTACACCTTC. Protein sequence: CASSPPGQYYGYTF.

The chain is built from TRBV6-6 and TRBJ1-1, with 9 bases that match TRBD1. J was trimmed by 6 bases and V by 4 bases; bases with no gene match: 9. This CDR3 region has 15 residues. Germline CDR1 MNHNY, CDR2 SVGAGI (reference sequence). CDR3: CASSSPGTGRPEAFF. The CDR3 nucleotides are TGTGCCAGCAGTTCCCCCGGGACAGGGAGGCCTGAAGCTTTCTTT.

The chain employs TRBV27 and TRBJ1-6; no reliable D call. Trimming shortened V by 3 bases and J by 4 bases, and 7 bases separated the two germline ends. This CDR3 comprises 14 residues. Germline V gene lookup returns CDR1 MNHEY and CDR2 SMNVEV (reference sequence). CDR3 nucleotides: TGTGCCAGCAGTTTTAGGCAGTATAATTCACCCCTCCACTTT. Encoded protein: CASSFRQYNSPLHF.

The chain joins TRBV6-5 to TRBJ2-2; D unclear. Per the germline V gene, CDR1 is MNHEY and CDR2 is SVGAGI. The CDR3 is 13 amino acids. V was trimmed by 6 bases and J by 7 bases, leaving 12 bases between them. The CDR3 bases are TGTGCCAGCAGGACCTGGACGGACGGGGAGCTGTTTTTT. Translating gives CASRTWTDGELFF.

This chain joins TRBV7-2 and TRBJ2-7; no clear D gene. The CDR3 covers 13 residues. Trimming shortened V by 2 bases and J by 2 bases, and 7 bases separated the two germline ends. Per germline, CDR1 SGHTA and CDR2 FQGNSA. The CDR3 DNA reads as TGTGCCAGCAGCTTATCAGCCCCCTACGAGCAGTACTTC. It is translated as CASSLSAPYEQYF.

The J gene is TRBJ2-6, the V gene TRBV5-4; no clear D gene. The germline V gene has CDR1 SGHNT and CDR2 YYREEE (reference sequence). V lost 4 bases and J 0 bases, leaving 5 bases between the germline ends. This CDR3 region has 14 residues. The CDR3 protein is CASSNPSGANVLTF. The CDR3 region has the DNA TGTGCCAGCAGCAATCCCTCTGGGGCCAACGTCCTGACTTTC.

Of note for this clone: An end of the junction differs from the germline gene, which may be a read error. The chain has TRBV7-7 and TRBJ2-5; tentative D call: TRBD1 (5 bases). TRBJ2-7 explains the end of the DNA better; the J call may be wrong. The germline CDR1 and CDR2 sequences are SSHAT and FNYEAQ (reference sequence). The CDR3 sequence is 14 residues long. The CDR3 DNA follows: TGTGCTAGCAGCTTAGGGGTTAACTCCTACGAGCAGTACTTC. It is translated as CASSLGVNSYEQYF.

The V and J genes are TRBV6-5 and TRBJ2-2; no clear D. The CDR3 is 13 residues long. Germline V gives CDR1 MNHEY, CDR2 SVGAGI. V was shortened by 6 bases and J by 4 bases, with 9 bases between the two germline ends. CDR3 in amino acids: CASRKGSTGELFF. As DNA, the CDR3 is TGTGCCAGCAGGAAGGGTAGCACCGGGGAGCTGTTTTTT.

This clone has only a few counts. The chain has TRBV9 and TRBJ1-6; maybe TRBD1 (6 bases). The CDR3 extends over 15 amino acids. Germline lookup yields CDR1 SGDLS and CDR2 YYNGEE. V gave up 0 bases and J gave up 9 bases, with 13 bases separating them. The DNA of the CDR3 is TGTGCCAGCAGCGTAGAGGGTACAGGGAGTTCACCCCTCCACTTT. Protein: CASSVEGTGSSPLHF.

This chain uses TRBV2 with TRBJ1-1, with D uncertain. Trimming stripped 0 bases from V and 7 bases from J, with 9 bases between. Germline CDR1 and CDR2: SNHLY and FYNNEI. The CDR3 is 13 residues long. CDR3 DNA sequence: TGTGCCAGCAGTGAAGCTAGGTCAATTGAAGCTTTCTTT. Translated: CASSEARSIEAFF. Filled out from reference TRBV2 and TRBJ1-1, the complete variable domain reads EPEVTQTPSHQVTQMGQEVILRCVPISNHLYFYWYRQILGQKVEFLVSFYNNEISEKSEIFDDQFSVERPDGSNFTLKIRSTKLEDSAMYFCASSEARSIEAFFGQGTRLTVV.

This rearrangement joins TRBV9 to TRBJ2-3, with 10 bases that match TRBD2. The CDR3 is 16 amino acids. The ends lost 0 bases at V and 1 base at J; junction bases unmatched: 2. Germline loops: CDR1 SGDLS, CDR2 YYNGEE. DNA of the CDR3: TGTGCCAGCAGCGTAGAGGGGACTAGCGGCACAGATACGCAGTATTTT. Encoded protein: CASSVEGTSGTDTQYF.

The chain carries TRBV4-3 and TRBJ1-1, with TRBD1 matching 7 bases. The trim removed 4 bases at V and 8 bases at J, leaving 13 bases unmatched. CDR1 and CDR2 from the germline V gene are LGHNA and YSLEER. The CDR3 is made up of 15 amino acids. The CDR3 here is CASSLSGQSASEAFF. The CDR3 coding sequence is TGCGCCAGCAGCCTTTCGGGACAGTCAGCAAGCGAAGCTTTCTTT.

The gene calls are TRBV18 and TRBJ2-5; TRBD2 matches 7 bases. V was clipped by 1 base and J by 3 bases; unmatched bases: 14. CDR3 length: 18 residues. The germline V gene encodes CDR1 KGHSH and CDR2 LQKENI. The DNA for the CDR3 is TGTGCCAGCTCACCACGGAGTTCTGGGGAGGGCTACAAAGAGACCCAGTACTTC. Translated, it gives CASSPRSSGEGYKETQYF. The full variable domain, in which reference TRBV18 and TRBJ2-5 provide the parts outside the CDR3, is NAGVMQNPRHLVRRRGQEARLRCSPMKGHSHVYWYRQLPEEGLKFMVYLQKENIIDESGMPKERFSAEFPKEGPSILRIQQVVRGDSAAYFCASSPRSSGEGYKETQYFGPGTRLLVL.

The V and J genes are TRBV4-2 and TRBJ2-7, with D unclear. From germline, CDR1 is LGHNA and CDR2 YNFKEQ. The CDR3 extends over 16 amino acids. Between the trimmed V and J ends, which lost 2 bases and 5 bases, there was a span of 19 bases. The CDR3 spells CASSQFTGSLGDEQYF. The CDR3 DNA is TGTGCCAGCAGCCAATTTACTGGATCCCTCGGAGACGAGCAGTACTTC.

The rearrangement uses TRBV27 and TRBJ1-1; TRBD1 agrees at 7 bases. CDR1 and CDR2 from the germline V gene are MNHEY and SMNVEV (reference sequence). J was trimmed by 2 bases and V by 3 bases; bases with no gene match: 3. The length of the CDR3 is 14 residues. In DNA, the CDR3 is TGTGCCAGCAGTTTCAGGGGGGGTAACACTGAAGCTTTCTTT. This sequence encodes CASSFRGGNTEAFF.

Concerning this clone itself: At one end the junction does not follow the germline gene, possibly because of a read error. The V gene is TRBV7-7, the J gene TRBJ1-6; the D is unclear. Germline-derived CDR1 and CDR2 are SSHAT and FNYEAQ (reference sequence). CDR3 length: 16 residues. The DNA for the CDR3 is TGTGCTAGCAGCTTAGCCCTCCCTTGGGAGGATTCACCCCTCCACTTT. It specifies CASSLALPWEDSPLHF.

This rearrangement joins TRBV6-5 to TRBJ1-1; unclear D gene. V dropped 0 bases and J dropped 9 bases, with 11 bases sitting between them. The CDR3 extends over 13 amino acids. The germline CDR1 and CDR2 sequences are MNHEY and SVGAGI. The CDR3 here is CASSYSRHYQAFF. The CDR3 DNA reads as TGTGCCAGCAGTTACTCGAGACATTACCAAGCTTTCTTT.

V gene TRBV4-1 combines with J gene TRBJ1-2; the match to TRBD1 covers 7 bases. The CDR3 extends over 14 amino acids. V lost 4 bases and J lost 0; bases outside the gene matches: 2. CDR1 and CDR2 (germline): MGHRA, YSYEKL. For the CDR3, the DNA is TGCGCCAGCAGCCGAGGGACAGCTAACTATGGCTACACCTTC. It yields the protein CASSRGTANYGYTF.